The source of this T cell receptor (beta chain) is a study of T cells expressing NK-cell markers. In the study overall: Sorted CD3+CD56+NKG2C+, CD3+CD56+NKG2C- and CD3+CD56-NKG2C+ T cells supplied TCR beta repertoires. Sequencing covered eight donors, seven HCMV-seropositive and one seronegative.

This CDR3 has 16 residues. CDR1 and CDR2 from the germline V gene are SGHTA and FQGNSA. TCRdb re-called the 5' RACE reads; every CDR3 protein appears as one record, without DNA. The sample holds some 410,000 distinct CDR3 sequences. This rearrangement joins TRBV7-2 to TRBJ2-5; without DNA, the TCRdb call of TRBD2 cannot be checked. This receptor was taken from a woman between 18 and 75 years old in good health. Sequencing used blood T cells: a sorted CD56 or NKG2C T cell subset, CD4+ or CD8+ T cells, or bulk PBMC T cells (not recorded which). CDR3 in amino acids: CASSPRLAGHQETQYF.